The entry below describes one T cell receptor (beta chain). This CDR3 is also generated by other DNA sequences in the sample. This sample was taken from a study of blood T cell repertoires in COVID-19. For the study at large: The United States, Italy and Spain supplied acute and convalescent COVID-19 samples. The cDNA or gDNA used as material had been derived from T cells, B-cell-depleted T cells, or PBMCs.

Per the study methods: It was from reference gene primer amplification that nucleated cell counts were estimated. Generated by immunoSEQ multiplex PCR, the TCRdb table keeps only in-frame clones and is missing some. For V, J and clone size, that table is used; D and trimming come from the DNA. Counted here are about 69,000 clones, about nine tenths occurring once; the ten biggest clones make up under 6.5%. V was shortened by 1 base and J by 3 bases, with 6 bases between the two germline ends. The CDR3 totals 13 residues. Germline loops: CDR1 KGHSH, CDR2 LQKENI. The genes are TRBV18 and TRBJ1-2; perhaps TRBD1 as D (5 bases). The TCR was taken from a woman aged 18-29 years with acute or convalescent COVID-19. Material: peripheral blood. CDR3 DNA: TGTGCCAGCTCACCACGGGGGGACTATGGCTACACCTTC. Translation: CASSPRGDYGYTF.